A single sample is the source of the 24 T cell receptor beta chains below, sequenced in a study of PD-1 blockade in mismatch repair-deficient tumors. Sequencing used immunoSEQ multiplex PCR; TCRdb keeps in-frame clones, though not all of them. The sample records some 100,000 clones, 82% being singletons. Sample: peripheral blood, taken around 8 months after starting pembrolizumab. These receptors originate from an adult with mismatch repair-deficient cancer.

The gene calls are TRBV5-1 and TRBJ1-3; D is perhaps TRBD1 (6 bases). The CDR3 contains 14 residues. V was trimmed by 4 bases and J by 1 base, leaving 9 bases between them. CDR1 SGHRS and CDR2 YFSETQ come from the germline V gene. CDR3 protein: CASSLDRSGNTIYF. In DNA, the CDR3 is TGCGCCAGCAGCCTGGACAGATCTGGAAACACCATATATTTT.

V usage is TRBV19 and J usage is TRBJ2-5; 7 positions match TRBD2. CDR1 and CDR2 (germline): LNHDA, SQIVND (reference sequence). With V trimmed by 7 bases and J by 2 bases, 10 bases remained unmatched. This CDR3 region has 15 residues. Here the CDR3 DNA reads TGTGCCAGTACCCCGGGGCAGGGACTACAAGAGACCCAGTACTTC. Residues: CASTPGQGLQETQYF.

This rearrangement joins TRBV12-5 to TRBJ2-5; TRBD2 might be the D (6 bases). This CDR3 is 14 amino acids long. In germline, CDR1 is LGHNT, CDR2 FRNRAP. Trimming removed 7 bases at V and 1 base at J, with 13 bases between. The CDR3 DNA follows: TGTGCTAGTGCCCCAGGGACTTTCCAAGAGACCCAGTACTTC. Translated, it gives CASAPGTFQETQYF.

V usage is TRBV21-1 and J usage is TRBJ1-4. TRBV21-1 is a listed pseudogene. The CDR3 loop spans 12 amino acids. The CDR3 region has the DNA TGTGCCAGCAGCGCCTCGGATGAAAAACTGTTTTTT. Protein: CASSASDEKLFF.

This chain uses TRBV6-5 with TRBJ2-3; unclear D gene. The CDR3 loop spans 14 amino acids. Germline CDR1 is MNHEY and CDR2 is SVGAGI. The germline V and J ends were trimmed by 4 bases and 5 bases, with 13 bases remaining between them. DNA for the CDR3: TGTGCCAGCAGTTTAATTGGCAGTTTAGATACGCAGTATTTT. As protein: CASSLIGSLDTQYF.

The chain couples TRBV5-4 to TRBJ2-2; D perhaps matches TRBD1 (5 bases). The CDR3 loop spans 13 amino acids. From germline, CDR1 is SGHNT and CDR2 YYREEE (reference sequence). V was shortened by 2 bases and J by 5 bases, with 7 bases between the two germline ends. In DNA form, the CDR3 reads TGTGCCAGCAGCTTAAGACAGACCGGGGAGCTGTTTTTT. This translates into CASSLRQTGELFF.

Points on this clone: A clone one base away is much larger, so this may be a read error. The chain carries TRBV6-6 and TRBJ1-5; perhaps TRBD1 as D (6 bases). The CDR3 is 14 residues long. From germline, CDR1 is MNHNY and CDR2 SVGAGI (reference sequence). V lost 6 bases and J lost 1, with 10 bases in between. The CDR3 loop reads CASSSDSSNQPQHF. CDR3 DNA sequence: TGTGCCAGCAGCTCGGACAGCAGCAATCAGCCCCAGCATTTT.

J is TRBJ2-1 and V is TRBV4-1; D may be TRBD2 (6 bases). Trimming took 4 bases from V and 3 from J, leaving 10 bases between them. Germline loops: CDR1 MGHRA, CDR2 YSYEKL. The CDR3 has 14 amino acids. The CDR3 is CASSRLGDYNEQFF. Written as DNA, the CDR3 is TGCGCCAGCAGCCGACTAGGAGACTACAATGAGCAGTTCTTC.

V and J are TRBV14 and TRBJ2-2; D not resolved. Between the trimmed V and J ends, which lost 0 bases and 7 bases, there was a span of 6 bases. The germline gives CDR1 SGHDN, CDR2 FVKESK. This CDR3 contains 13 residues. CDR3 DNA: TGTGCCAGCAGCCAAGATTTTGTCGGGGAGCTGTTTTTT. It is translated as CASSQDFVGELFF.

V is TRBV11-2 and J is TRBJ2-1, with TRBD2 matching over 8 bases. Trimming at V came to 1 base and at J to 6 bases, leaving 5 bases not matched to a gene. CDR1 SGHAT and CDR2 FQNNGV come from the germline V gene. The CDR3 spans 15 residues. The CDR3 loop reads CASSLAGGPVNEQFF. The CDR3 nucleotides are TGTGCCAGCAGCTTAGCGGGAGGGCCCGTCAATGAGCAGTTCTTC. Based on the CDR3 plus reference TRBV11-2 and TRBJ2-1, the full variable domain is EAGVAQSPRYKIIEKRQSVAFWCNPISGHATLYWYQQILGQGPKLLIQFQNNGVVDDSQLPKDRFSAERLKGVDSTLKIQPAKLEDSAVYLCASSLAGGPVNEQFFGPGTRLTVL.

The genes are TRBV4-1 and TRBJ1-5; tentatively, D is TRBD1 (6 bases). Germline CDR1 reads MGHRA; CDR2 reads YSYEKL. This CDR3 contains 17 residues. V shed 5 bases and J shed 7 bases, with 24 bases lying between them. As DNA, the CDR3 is TGCGCCAGCAGCGCTTCTACCTTGACAGGTACTAAACAGCCCCAGCATTTT. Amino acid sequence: CASSASTLTGTKQPQHF.

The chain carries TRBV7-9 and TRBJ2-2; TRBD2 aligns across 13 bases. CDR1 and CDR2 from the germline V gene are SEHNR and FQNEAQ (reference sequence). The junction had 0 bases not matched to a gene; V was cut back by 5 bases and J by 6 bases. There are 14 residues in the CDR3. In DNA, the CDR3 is TGTGCCAGCAGCGGACTAGCGGGAGCCGGGGAGCTGTTTTTT. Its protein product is CASSGLAGAGELFF.

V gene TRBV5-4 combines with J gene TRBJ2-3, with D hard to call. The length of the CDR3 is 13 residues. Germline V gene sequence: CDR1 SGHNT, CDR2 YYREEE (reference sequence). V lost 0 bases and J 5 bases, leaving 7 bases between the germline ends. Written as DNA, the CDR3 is TGTGCCAGCAGCTTGGGGGTTCAAGATACGCAGTATTTT. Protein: CASSLGVQDTQYF. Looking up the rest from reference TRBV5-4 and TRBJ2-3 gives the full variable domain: ETGVTQSPTHLIKTRGQQVTLRCSSQSGHNTVSWYQQALGQGPQFIFQYYREEENGRGNFPPRFSGLQFPNYSSELNVNALELDDSALYLCASSLGVQDTQYFGPGTRLTVL.

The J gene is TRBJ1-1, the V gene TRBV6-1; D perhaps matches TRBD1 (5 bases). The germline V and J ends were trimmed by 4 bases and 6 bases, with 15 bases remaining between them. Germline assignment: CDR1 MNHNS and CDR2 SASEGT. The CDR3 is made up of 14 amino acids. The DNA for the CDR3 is TGTGCCAGCAGTGCTGGGGACCGATTGCCTGAAGCTTTCTTT. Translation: CASSAGDRLPEAFF.

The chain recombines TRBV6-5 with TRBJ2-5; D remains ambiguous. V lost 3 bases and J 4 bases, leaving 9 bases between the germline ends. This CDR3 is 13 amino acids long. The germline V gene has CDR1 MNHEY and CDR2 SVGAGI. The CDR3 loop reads CASSYASGETQYF. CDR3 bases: TGTGCCAGCAGTTATGCATCCGGAGAGACCCAGTACTTC.

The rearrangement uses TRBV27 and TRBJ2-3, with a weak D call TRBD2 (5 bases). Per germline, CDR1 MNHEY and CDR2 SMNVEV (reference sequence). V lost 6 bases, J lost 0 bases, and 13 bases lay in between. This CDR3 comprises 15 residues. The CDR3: CASSRRGKSTDTQYF. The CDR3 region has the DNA TGTGCCAGCAGCCGCCGGGGTAAAAGCACAGATACGCAGTATTTT.

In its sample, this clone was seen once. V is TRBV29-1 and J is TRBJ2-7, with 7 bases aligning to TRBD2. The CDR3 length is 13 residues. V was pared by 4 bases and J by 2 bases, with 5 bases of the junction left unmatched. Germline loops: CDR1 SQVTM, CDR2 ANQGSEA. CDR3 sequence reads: CSVAAGVPYEQYF. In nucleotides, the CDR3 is TGCAGCGTTGCTGCGGGAGTGCCCTACGAGCAGTACTTC.

The CDR3 sequence: CSDKRPGGGLRYGYTF. For the CDR3, the DNA is TGCAGCGACAAACGCCCCGGGGGGGGACTAAGGTATGGCTACACCTTC. The chain uses TRBV29-1 and TRBJ1-2; tentatively, D is TRBD1 (5 bases). Trimming stripped 7 bases from V and 5 bases from J, with 26 bases between. This CDR3 region has 16 residues. From germline, CDR1 is SQVTM and CDR2 ANQGSEA.

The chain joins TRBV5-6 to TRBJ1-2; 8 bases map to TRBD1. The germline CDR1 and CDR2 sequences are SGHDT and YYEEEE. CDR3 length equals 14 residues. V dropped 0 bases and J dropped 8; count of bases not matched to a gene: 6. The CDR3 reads CASSLGQGAWGYTF. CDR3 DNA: TGTGCCAGCAGCTTGGGGCAGGGGGCATGGGGCTACACCTTC.

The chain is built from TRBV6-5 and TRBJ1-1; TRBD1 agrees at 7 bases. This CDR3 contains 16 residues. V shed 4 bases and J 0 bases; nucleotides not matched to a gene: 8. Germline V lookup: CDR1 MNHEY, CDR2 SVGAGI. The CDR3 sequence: CASSSRGVPVNTEAFF. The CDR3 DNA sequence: TGTGCCAGCAGTTCCAGGGGGGTACCCGTGAACACTGAAGCTTTCTTT.

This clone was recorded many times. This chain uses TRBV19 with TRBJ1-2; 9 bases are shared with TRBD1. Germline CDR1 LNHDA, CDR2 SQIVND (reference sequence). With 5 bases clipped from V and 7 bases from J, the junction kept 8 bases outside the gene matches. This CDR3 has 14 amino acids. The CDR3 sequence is CASSSGTGFLGYTF. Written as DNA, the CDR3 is TGTGCCAGTAGTTCCGGGACAGGGTTCCTTGGCTACACCTTC.

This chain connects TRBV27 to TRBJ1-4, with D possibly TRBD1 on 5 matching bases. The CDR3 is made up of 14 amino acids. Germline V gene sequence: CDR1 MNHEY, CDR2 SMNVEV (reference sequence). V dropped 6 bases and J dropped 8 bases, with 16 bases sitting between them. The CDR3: CASSRWGVGEKLFF. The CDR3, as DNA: TGTGCCAGCAGCCGCTGGGGCGTTGGAGAAAAACTGTTTTTT.

The CDR3 region has the DNA TGTGCCAGCCGCTGGGGACAGGGACGGAGTGAGCAGTTCTTC. Amino acids: CASRWGQGRSEQFF. This sequence joins TRBV19 and TRBJ2-1; 9 bases are shared with TRBD1. J gave up 9 bases and V 9 bases, and 12 bases lay outside the gene matches. CDR3 size: 14 residues. Germline CDR1 reads LNHDA; CDR2 reads SQIVND (reference sequence). The full variable domain, in which reference TRBV19 and TRBJ2-1 provide the parts outside the CDR3, is DGGITQSPKYLFRKEGQNVTLSCEQNLNHDAMYWYRQDPGQGLRLIYYSQIVNDFQKGDIAEGYSVSREKKESFPLTVTSAQKNPTAFYLCASRWGQGRSEQFFGPGTRLTVL.

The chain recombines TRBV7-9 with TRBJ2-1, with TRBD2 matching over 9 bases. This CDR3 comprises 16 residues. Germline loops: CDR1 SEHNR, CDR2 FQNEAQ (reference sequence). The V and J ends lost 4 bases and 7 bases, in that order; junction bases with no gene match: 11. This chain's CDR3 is CASSSASGTRRNEQFF. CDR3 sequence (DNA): TGTGCCAGCAGCTCCGCTAGCGGGACACGACGGAATGAGCAGTTCTTC.